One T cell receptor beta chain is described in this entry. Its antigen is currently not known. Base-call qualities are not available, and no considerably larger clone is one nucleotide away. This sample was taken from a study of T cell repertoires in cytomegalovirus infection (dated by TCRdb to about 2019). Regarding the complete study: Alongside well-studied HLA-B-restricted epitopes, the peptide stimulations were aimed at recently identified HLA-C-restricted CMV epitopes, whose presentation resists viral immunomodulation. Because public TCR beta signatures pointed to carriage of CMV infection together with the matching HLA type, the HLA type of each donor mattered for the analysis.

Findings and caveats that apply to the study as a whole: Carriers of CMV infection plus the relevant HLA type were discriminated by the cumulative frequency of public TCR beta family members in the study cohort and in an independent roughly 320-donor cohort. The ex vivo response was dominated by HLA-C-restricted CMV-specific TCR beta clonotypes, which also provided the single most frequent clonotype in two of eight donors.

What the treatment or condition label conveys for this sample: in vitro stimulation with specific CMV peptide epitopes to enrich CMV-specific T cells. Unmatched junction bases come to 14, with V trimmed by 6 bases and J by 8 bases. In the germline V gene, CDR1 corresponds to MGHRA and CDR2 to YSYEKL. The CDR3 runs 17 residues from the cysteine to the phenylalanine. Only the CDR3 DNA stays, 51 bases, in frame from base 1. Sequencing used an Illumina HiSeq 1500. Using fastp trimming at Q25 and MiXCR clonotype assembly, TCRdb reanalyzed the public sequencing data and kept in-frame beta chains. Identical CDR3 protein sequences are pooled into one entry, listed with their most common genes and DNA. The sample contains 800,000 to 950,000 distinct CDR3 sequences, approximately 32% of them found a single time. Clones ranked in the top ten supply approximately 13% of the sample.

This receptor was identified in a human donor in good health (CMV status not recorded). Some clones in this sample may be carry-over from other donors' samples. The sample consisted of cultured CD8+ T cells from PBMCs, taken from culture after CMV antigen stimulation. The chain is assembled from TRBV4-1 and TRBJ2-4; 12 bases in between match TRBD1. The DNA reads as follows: TGCGCCAGCAGTCTCGTACCGGGACAGGGGGCGCTGGACATTCAGTACTTC. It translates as CASSLVPGQGALDIQYF.